Listed below are T cell receptor beta chains from one sample, sequenced in a study of OX40 agonist ivuxolimab in advanced cancers. The table came from immunoSEQ multiplex PCR; TCRdb's copy has only in-frame clones and leaves some out. The sample holds 70,000 or so clones, around 84% seen once. Sample: CD4+ or CD8+ T cells sorted from blood, taken in a trial of the OX40 agonist ivuxolimab. The origin of the receptors is an adult with an advanced solid tumor such as melanoma, head and neck, liver or kidney cancer. CDR3s include the opening cysteine and the closing phenylalanine or tryptophan. D genes are given only for firm matches. Not every row has a clone size; where given, it reads once, few, many or a size class.

>TRBD1|TRBV29-1|once|TRBJ1-2
TGCAGCGTTGATCTGGGACAGGGTTTCCGTGGCTACACCTTC
CSVDLGQGFRGYTF
>.|TRBV28|.|TRBJ1-5
TGTGCCAGCAGTTTTCATCAGGGCGAGTATCAGCCCCAGCATTTT
CASSFHQGEYQPQHF
>.|TRBV27|few|TRBJ2-2
TGTGCCAGCAGTGCTCACGGAAAACCTACTTTGAACACCGGGGAGCTGTTTTTT
CASSAHGKPTLNTGELFF
>.|TRBV19|.|TRBJ1-4
TGTGCCACCCTCCCATCCCGTAATGAAAAACTGTTTTTT
CATLPSRNEKLFF
>.|TRBV7-3|.|TRBJ2-7
TGTGCCAGCAGCTTAACGGTCAGGAGCTCCTACGAGCAGTACTTC
CASSLTVRSSYEQYF
>TRBD1|TRBV10-3|.|TRBJ1-5
TGTGCCATCAGTGAGACTCCAATTGGGACAGCTAATCAGCCCCAGCATTTT
CAISETPIGTANQPQHF
>.|TRBV6-1|.|TRBJ1-2
TGTGCCAGCATTACAGGCCCAAATAACTATGGCTACACCTTC
CASITGPNNYGYTF
>.|TRBV15|.|TRBJ1-2
TGTGCCACCAGCAGATATGACAGTTCTAACTATGGCTACACCTTC
CATSRYDSSNYGYTF
>.|TRBV9|.|TRBJ2-1
TGTGCCAGCAGCGCCGTGAGCGTGGGCAATGAGCAGTTCTTC
CASSAVSVGNEQFF
>TRBD2|TRBV5-1|.|TRBJ2-3
TGCGCCAGCAGCTTGGCGGGTAGCGGGTCGGGCACAGATACGCAGTATTTT
CASSLAGSGSGTDTQYF
>.|TRBV4-1|.|TRBJ1-5
TGCGCCAGCAGCCCCCGATCAAGTAGCAATCAGCCCCAGCATTTT
CASSPRSSSNQPQHF
>.|TRBV14|.|TRBJ2-1
TGTGCCAGCAGCCACGGGGACTCGGAGTTCTTC
CASSHGDSEFF
>.|TRBV5-1|.|TRBJ1-6
TGCGCCAGCAGCTTGTACGGGTCGGGAGAAGCACCCCTCCACTTT
CASSLYGSGEAPLHF
>.|TRBV5-1|.|TRBJ1-4
TGCGCCAGCAGCGCATACCGGGACGGAAATGAAAAACTGTTTTTT
CASSAYRDGNEKLFF
>.|TRBV29-1|many|TRBJ2-3
TGCAGCGCTGACAACACAGATACGCAGTATTTT
CSADNTDTQYF
>.|TRBV7-2|.|TRBJ2-2
TGTGCCAGCAGCTTATGGGAGACCGGGGAGCTGTTTTTT
CASSLWETGELFF
>TRBD1|TRBV7-3|.|TRBJ2-7
TGTGCCAGCAGCTTAGCCGGGACAGGGGGCCACGAGCAGTACTTC
CASSLAGTGGHEQYF
>.|TRBV2|.|TRBJ1-3
TGTGCCAGCAGTGCGACAGGCTCTGGAAACACCATATATTTT
CASSATGSGNTIYF
>TRBD2|TRBV7-7|.|TRBJ2-3
TGTGCTAGCAGCCCCGGGACTAGCGGCCACACAGATACGCAGTATTTT
CASSPGTSGHTDTQYF
>.|TRBV5-1|few|TRBJ2-1
TGCGCCAGCAGCCCCCCCGGGCTAGAGGGGAACAATGAGCAGTTCTTC
CASSPPGLEGNNEQFF
>.|TRBV9|.|TRBJ2-2
TGTGCCAGCAGCGCCCGGGACCTTGACACCGGGGAGCTGTTTTTT
CASSARDLDTGELFF
>.|TRBV11-2|.|TRBJ2-7
TGTGCCAGCAGCTTGGCAGGGACCTTCGAGCAGTACTTC
CASSLAGTFEQYF
>TRBD2|TRBV4-1|.|TRBJ2-5
TGCGCCAGCAGCCTCATCCAGAGTAGGGGACTAGCGGGGGCCCAAGAGACCCAGTACTTC
CASSLIQSRGLAGAQETQYF
>.|TRBV5-1|few|TRBJ2-7
TGCGCCAGCAGCTTAACAGGGTACGAGCAGTACTTC
CASSLTGYEQYF
>TRBD2|TRBV18|once|TRBJ2-1
TGTGCCAGCTCACCGATTACTAGCGGACCTTCCTACAATGAGCAGTTCTTC
CASSPITSGPSYNEQFF
>.|TRBV7-2|.|TRBJ2-3
TGTGCCAGCAGGAGCACAGATACGCAGTATTTT
CASRSTDTQYF
>.|TRBV11-2|once|TRBJ2-1
TGTGCCAGCAGCTTAGGGCCCGGCAGTTATGAGCAGTTCTTC
CASSLGPGSYEQFF
>.|TRBV15|.|TRBJ1-2
TGTGCCACCAGCCCGGGGGACGTCCTTGGCTACACCTTC
CATSPGDVLGYTF
>.|TRBV28|.|TRBJ1-4
TGTGCCAGCAGTCAAGGAGGAACTAATGAAAAACTGTTTTTT
CASSQGGTNEKLFF
>.|TRBV25-1|.|TRBJ1-6
TGTGCCAGCAGTAAGGGTAATTCACCCCTCCACTTT
CASSKGNSPLHF
>.|TRBV6-5|.|TRBJ2-7
TGTGCCAGCAGTAAGGACTTTAGCTCCTACGAGCAGTACTTC
CASSKDFSSYEQYF
>TRBD1|TRBV18|once|TRBJ1-6
TGTGCCAGCTCACCTTACCAGGACAGGCCTCAACCCCTCCACTTT
CASSPYQDRPQPLHF
>TRBD2|TRBV27|once|TRBJ2-5
TGTGCCAGCAGTTCCCCTAGCGGGAGAGGGCAAGAGACCCAGTACTTC
CASSSPSGRGQETQYF
>TRBD2|TRBV28|.|TRBJ2-3
TGTGCCGGGGGCGGGGGGGATGTAGATACGCAGTATTTT
CAGGGGDVDTQYF
>.|TRBV28|.|TRBJ1-6
TGTGCCAGCAGTGCCCCAGGGGCGGTTTCACCCCTCCACTTT
CASSAPGAVSPLHF
>.|TRBV11-3|few|TRBJ1-3
TGTGCCAGCAGCTTAGGGCCCCCAACAGTAAACACCATATATTTT
CASSLGPPTVNTIYF
>.|TRBV9|.|TRBJ2-1
TGTGCCAGCAGCACTGCCTTCGGAAATGAGCAGTTCTTC
CASSTAFGNEQFF
>TRBD2|TRBV11-2|.|TRBJ2-5
TGTGCCAGCAGCTTAGATAGGCTAGCGGGGTATTTGGGCCAGTACTTC
CASSLDRLAGYLGQYF
>TRBD2|TRBV2|.|TRBJ2-2
TGTGCCAGCAAGTGGCGGGGGGCGGAGGACACCGGGGAGCTGTTTTTT
CASKWRGAEDTGELFF
>.|TRBV6-6|.|TRBJ1-1
TGTGCCAGCAGTTACTCAGGGGAGGACACTGAAGCTTTCTTT
CASSYSGEDTEAFF
>.|TRBV7-9|.|TRBJ1-2
TGTGCCAGCAGCTTAGCAAGAAACTATGGCTACACCTTC
CASSLARNYGYTF
>.|TRBV5-4|.|TRBJ1-4
TGTGCCAGCAGCTTATACGACGCTAATGAAAAACTGTTTTTT
CASSLYDANEKLFF
>.|TRBV4-2|.|TRBJ2-1
TGTGCCAGCAGCCCCTCCGCGGGAAGCTCCTACAATGAGCAGTTCTTC
CASSPSAGSSYNEQFF
>.|TRBV4-2|.|TRBJ2-1
TGTGCCAGCAGCCAAGATCTAGAGACCTCTACGAAGTTCTTC
CASSQDLETSTKFF
>.|TRBV6-5|.|TRBJ1-2
TGTGCCAGCAGGGCCCCCGGACAGACCGCTGGCTACACCTTC
CASRAPGQTAGYTF
>.|TRBV6-5|.|TRBJ2-7
TGTGCCAGCAGTTACCCTGGCAGGGGGGCGTACGAGCAGTACTTC
CASSYPGRGAYEQYF
>.|TRBV13|.|TRBJ2-4
TGTGCCAGCAGCCCCCCAGGCAGATTAGCCAAAAACATTCAGTACTTC
CASSPPGRLAKNIQYF
>.|TRBV5-1|.|TRBJ2-7
TGCGCCAGCAGCGAACCCTCTAGATCCTACGAGCAGTACTTC
CASSEPSRSYEQYF
>TRBD2|TRBV11-3|.|TRBJ2-1
TGTGCCAGCAGCTTAGTTGCGGGAGCCAATGAGCAGTTCTTC
CASSLVAGANEQFF
>.|TRBV2|.|TRBJ2-2
TGTGCCAGCAGTGAAAGGCTTACCGGGGAGCTGTTTTTT
CASSERLTGELFF
>.|TRBV5-4|.|TRBJ1-1
TGTGCCAGCAGCACGGGGGCAGTAACTGAAGCTTTCTTC
CASSTGAVTEAFF
>.|TRBV7-2|.|TRBJ1-3
TGTGCCAGCAGCTTAGAGGTTAACCCCGGAAACACCATATATTTT
CASSLEVNPGNTIYF
>.|TRBV28|.|TRBJ1-6
TGTGCCAGCAGTTTGGACGGTCTAGCCCTCCACTTT
CASSLDGLALHF
>.|TRBV19|.|TRBJ2-7
TGTGCCAGTAGTCCCCTCATGGACGGGGGAGACGAGCAGTACTTC
CASSPLMDGGDEQYF